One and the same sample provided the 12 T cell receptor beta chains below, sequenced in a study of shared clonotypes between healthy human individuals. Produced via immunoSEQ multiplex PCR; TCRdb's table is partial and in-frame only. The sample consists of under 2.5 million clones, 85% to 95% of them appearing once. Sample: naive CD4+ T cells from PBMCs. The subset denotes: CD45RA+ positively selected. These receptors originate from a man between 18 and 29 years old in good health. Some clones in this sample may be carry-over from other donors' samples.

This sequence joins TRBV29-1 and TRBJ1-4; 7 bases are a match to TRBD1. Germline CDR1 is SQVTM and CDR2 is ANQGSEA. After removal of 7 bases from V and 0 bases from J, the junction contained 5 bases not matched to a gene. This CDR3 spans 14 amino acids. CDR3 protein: CSALGQPTNEKLFF. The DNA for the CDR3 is TGCAGCGCCCTGGGACAGCCAACTAATGAAAAACTGTTTTTT.

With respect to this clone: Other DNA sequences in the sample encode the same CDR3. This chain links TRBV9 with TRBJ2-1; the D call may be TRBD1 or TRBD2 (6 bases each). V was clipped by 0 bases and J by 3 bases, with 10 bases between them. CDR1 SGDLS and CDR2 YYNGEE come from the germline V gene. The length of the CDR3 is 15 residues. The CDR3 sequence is CASSVEGGYYNEQFF. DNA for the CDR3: TGTGCCAGCAGCGTAGAGGGGGGTTACTACAATGAGCAGTTCTTC.

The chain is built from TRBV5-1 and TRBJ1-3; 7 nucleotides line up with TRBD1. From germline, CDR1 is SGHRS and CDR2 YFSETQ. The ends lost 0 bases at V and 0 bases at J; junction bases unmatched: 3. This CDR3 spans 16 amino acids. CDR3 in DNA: TGCGCCAGCAGCTTGGAGGGACAGCCCTCTGGAAACACCATATATTTT. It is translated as CASSLEGQPSGNTIYF. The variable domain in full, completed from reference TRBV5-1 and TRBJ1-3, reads KAGVTQTPRYLIKTRGQQVTLSCSPISGHRSVSWYQQTPGQGLQFLFEYFSETQRNKGNFPGRFSGRQFSNSRSEMNVSTLELGDSALYLCASSLEGQPSGNTIYFGEGSWLTVV.

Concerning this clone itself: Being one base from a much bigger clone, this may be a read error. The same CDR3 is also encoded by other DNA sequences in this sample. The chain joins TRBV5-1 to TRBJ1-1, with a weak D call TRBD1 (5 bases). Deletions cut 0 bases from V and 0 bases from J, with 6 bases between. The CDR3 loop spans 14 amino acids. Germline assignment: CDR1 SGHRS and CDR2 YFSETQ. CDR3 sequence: CASSLDRLNTEAFF. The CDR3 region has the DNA TGCGCCAGCAGCTTGGACAGGTTGAACACTGAAGCTTTCTTT.

The CDR3 DNA reads as TGTGCCAGCTCACTACCCCCGGGGCAGAATGAGCAGTTCTTC. Its protein product is CASSLPPGQNEQFF. The V gene is TRBV18, the J gene TRBJ2-1; the D call may be TRBD1 or TRBD2 (5 bases each). Germline V CDR1 and CDR2: KGHSH, LQKENI. Trimming cost V 4 bases and J 7 bases, with 14 bases left between them. The CDR3 sequence is 14 residues long.

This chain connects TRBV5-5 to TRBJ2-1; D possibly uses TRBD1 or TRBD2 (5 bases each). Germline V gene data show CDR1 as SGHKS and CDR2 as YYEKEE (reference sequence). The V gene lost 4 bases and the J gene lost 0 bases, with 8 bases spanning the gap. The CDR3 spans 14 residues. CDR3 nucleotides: TGTGCCAGCAGCCATGGGGGCTCCTACAATGAGCAGTTCTTC. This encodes CASSHGGSYNEQFF. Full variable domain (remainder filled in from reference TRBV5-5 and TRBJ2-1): DAGVTQSPTHLIKTRGQQVTLRCSPISGHKSVSWYQQVLGQGPQFIFQYYEKEERGRGNFPDRFSARQFPNYSSELNVNALLLGDSALYLCASSHGGSYNEQFFGPGTRLTVL.

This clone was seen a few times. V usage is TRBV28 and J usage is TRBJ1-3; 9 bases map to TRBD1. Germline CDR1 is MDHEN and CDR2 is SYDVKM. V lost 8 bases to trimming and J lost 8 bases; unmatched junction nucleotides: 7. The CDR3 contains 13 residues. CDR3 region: CASRGQGPHTIYF. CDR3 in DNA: TGTGCCAGCCGGGGACAGGGTCCGCACACCATATATTTT. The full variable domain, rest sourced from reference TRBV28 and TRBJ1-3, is DVKVTQSSRYLVKRTGEKVFLECVQDMDHENMFWYRQDPGLGLRLIYFSYDVKMKEKGDIPEGYSVSREKKERFSLILESASTNQTSMYLCASRGQGPHTIYFGEGSWLTVV.

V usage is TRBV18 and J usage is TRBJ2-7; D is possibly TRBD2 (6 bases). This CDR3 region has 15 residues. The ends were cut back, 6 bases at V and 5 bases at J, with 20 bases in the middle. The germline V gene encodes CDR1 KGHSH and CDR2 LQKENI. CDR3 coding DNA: TGTGCCAGCTCGAAAGGGGACTCTTGGGACCACGAGCAGTACTTC. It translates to CASSKGDSWDHEQYF. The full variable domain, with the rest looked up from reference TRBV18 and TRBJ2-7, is NAGVMQNPRHLVRRRGQEARLRCSPMKGHSHVYWYRQLPEEGLKFMVYLQKENIIDESGMPKERFSAEFPKEGPSILRIQQVVRGDSAAYFCASSKGDSWDHEQYFGPGTRLTVT.

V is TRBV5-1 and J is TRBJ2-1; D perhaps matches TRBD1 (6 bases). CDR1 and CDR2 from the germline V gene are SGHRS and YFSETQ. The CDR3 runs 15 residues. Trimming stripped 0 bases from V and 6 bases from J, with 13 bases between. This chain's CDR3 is CASSLATGNSNEQFF. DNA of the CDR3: TGCGCCAGCAGCTTGGCCACAGGGAATAGCAATGAGCAGTTCTTC. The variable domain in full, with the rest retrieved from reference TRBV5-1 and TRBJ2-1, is KAGVTQTPRYLIKTRGQQVTLSCSPISGHRSVSWYQQTPGQGLQFLFEYFSETQRNKGNFPGRFSGRQFSNSRSEMNVSTLELGDSALYLCASSLATGNSNEQFFGPGTRLTVL.

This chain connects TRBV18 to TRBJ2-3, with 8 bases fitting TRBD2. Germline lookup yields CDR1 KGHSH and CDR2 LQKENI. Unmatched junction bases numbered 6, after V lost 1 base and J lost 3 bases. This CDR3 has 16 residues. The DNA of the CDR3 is TGTGCCAGCTCACCACTCAGCGGGAGTATGACAGATACGCAGTATTTT. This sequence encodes CASSPLSGSMTDTQYF.

CDR3 region: CASSPPGTSGRETQYF. CDR3 in DNA: TGTGCCAGCAGCCCTCCCGGGACTAGCGGGAGAGAGACCCAGTACTTC. The gene calls are TRBV5-4 and TRBJ2-5, with 14 nucleotides matching TRBD2. V lost 4 bases to trimming and J lost 4 bases; unmatched junction nucleotides: 6. Germline CDR1 reads SGHNT; CDR2 reads YYREEE (reference sequence). The CDR3 length is 16 residues.

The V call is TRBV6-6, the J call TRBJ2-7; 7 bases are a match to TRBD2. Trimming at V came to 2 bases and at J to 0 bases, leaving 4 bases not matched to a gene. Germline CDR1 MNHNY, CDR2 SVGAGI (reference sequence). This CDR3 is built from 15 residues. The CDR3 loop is CASSYGGSHSYEQYF. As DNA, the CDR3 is TGTGCCAGCAGTTACGGCGGGAGCCACTCCTACGAGCAGTACTTC.